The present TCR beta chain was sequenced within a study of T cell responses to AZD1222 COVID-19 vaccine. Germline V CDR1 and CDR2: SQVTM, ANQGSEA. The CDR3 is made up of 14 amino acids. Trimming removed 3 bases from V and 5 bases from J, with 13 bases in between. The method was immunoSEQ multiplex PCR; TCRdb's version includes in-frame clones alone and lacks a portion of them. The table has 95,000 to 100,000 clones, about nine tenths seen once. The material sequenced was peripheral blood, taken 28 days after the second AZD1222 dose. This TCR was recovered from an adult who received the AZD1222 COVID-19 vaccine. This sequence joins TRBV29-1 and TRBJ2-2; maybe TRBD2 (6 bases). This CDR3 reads CSVDSGSRTGELFF. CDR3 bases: TGCAGCGTTGACTCCGGGAGTAGGACCGGGGAGCTGTTTTTT.